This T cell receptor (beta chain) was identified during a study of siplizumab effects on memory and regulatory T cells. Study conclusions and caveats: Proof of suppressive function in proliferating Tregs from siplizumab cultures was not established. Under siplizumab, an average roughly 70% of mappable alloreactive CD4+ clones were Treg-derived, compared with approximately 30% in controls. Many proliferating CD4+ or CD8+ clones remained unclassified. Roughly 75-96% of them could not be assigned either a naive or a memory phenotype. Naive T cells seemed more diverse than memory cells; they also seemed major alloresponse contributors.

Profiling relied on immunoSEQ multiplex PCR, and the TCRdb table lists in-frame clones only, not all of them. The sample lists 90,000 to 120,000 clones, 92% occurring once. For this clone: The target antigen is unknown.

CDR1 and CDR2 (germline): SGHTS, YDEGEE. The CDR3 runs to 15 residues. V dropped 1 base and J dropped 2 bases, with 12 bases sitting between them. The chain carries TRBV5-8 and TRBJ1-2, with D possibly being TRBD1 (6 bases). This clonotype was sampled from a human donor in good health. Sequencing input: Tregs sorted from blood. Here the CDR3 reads CASSLLSGVNYGYTF. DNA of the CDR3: TGTGCCAGCAGCTTGCTATCAGGGGTCAACTATGGCTACACCTTC.